These 12 T cell receptor beta chains originate from one sample sequenced in a study of cytomegalovirus exposure and HLA in healthy donors. Primers: 60 Vbeta forward and 13 Jbeta reverse. Measured with immunoSEQ multiplex PCR; TCRdb has only the in-frame clones, and not every one. This table has about 100,000 clones, under 85% appearing once. The sample comprised PBMCs. The receptor set was obtained from a woman in her thirties or forties in good health and CMV-seronegative.

This sequence joins TRBV10-2 and TRBJ2-5, with 8 bases lining up with TRBD1. With V trimmed by 2 bases and J by 5 bases, 7 bases remained unmatched. CDR3 size: 15 residues. CDR1 is WSHSY, CDR2 SAAADI, per germline. CDR3 sequence (DNA): TGCGCCAGCAGTGAGGGGACAGGCCGCCGGGAGACCCAGTACTTC. Its translation is CASSEGTGRRETQYF.

V is TRBV19 and J is TRBJ2-7; TRBD1 matches at 8 bases. The CDR3 runs to 12 residues. Trimming removed 11 bases from V and 5 bases from J; junction bases left unmatched: 8. CDR1 and CDR2 (germline): LNHDA, SQIVND (reference sequence). The chain's CDR3 is CAGQDRAHEQYF. The CDR3 DNA follows: TGTGCCGGACAGGACAGGGCCCACGAGCAGTACTTC.

CDR3 region: CASSTLGADTQYF. The DNA of the CDR3 is TGTGCCAGTAGTACCCTAGGCGCAGATACGCAGTATTTT. The V and J genes are TRBV19 and TRBJ2-3, with D hard to call. Per the germline V gene, CDR1 is LNHDA and CDR2 is SQIVND (reference sequence). V was cut by 4 bases and J by 4 bases, with 9 bases left in between. This CDR3 has 13 amino acids.

The genes are TRBV4-3 and TRBJ2-3; 7 positions agree with TRBD2. There are 13 residues in the CDR3. CDR1 and CDR2 (germline): LGHNA, YSLEER. After removal of 4 bases from V and 9 bases from J, the junction contained 7 bases not matched to a gene. Written as DNA, the CDR3 is TGCGCCAGCAGCCCCGGACTAGACCCGACGCAGTATTTT. It encodes CASSPGLDPTQYF.

About this clone: Germline is not matched at one junction end, which may reflect a read error. This chain connects TRBV7-9 to TRBJ1-2, with TRBD1 matching 7 bases. Germline CDR1 and CDR2: SEHNR and FQNEAQ (reference sequence). This CDR3 is built from 13 residues. The CDR3 protein is CSSSFKTGKDYTF. The CDR3 DNA sequence: TGTTCCAGCAGCTTCAAGACAGGGAAGGACTACACCTTC. Drawing the rest from reference TRBV7-9 and TRBJ1-2, the complete variable domain is DTGVSQNPRHKITKRGQNVTFRCDPISEHNRLYWYRQTLGQGPEFLTYFQNEAQLEKSRLLSDRFSAERPKGSFSTLEIQRTEQGDSAMYLCSSSFKTGKDYTFGSGTRLTVV.

V and J are TRBV15 and TRBJ1-1; D not resolved. The CDR3 spans 16 residues. V was clipped by 0 bases and J by 1 base, with 12 bases between them. Germline loops: CDR1 LNHNV, CDR2 YYDKDF (reference sequence). In DNA, the CDR3 is TGTGCCACCAGCAGAGATGGTTGGGAGAAGAACACTGAAGCTTTCTTT. Amino acids: CATSRDGWEKNTEAFF.

The chain links TRBV20-1 to TRBJ2-5, with a tentative D call TRBD2 (5 bases). Germline loops: CDR1 DFQATT, CDR2 SNEGSKA (reference sequence). The CDR3 runs to 11 residues. V gave up 7 bases and J gave up 1 base, with 7 bases separating them. The DNA of the CDR3 is TGCAGTGGAGGGTTCCAAGAGACCCAGTACTTC. As protein: CSGGFQETQYF.

This sequence joins TRBV9 and TRBJ2-1, with TRBD2 as a possible D gene (5 bases). The germline gives CDR1 SGDLS, CDR2 YYNGEE. The germline V and J ends were trimmed by 0 bases and 0 bases, with 7 bases remaining between them. This CDR3 is built from 15 residues. CDR3 nucleotide sequence: TGTGCCAGCAGCGTAGCGGGAAACTCCTACAATGAGCAGTTCTTC. Its protein product is CASSVAGNSYNEQFF.

The rearrangement joins TRBV13 to TRBJ2-1; 16 bases agree with TRBD2. The germline CDR1 and CDR2 sequences are PRHDT and FYEKMQ (reference sequence). V lost 4 bases and J lost 6; bases outside the gene matches: 6. The CDR3 is 17 residues long. The CDR3 bases are TGTGCCAGCAGCTCCAAGGGACTAGCGGGGGGGCCCAATGAGCAGTTCTTC. Its translation is CASSSKGLAGGPNEQFF.

The J gene is TRBJ1-6, the V gene TRBV10-2, with D maybe TRBD1 (5 bases). With 0 bases removed from V and 6 bases from J, the gap between germline ends came to 6 bases. Per germline, CDR1 WSHSY and CDR2 SAAADI. The CDR3 covers 14 residues. The CDR3 DNA sequence: TGCGCCAGCAGTGAGTCAAGGGGTAATTCACCCCTCCACTTT. It specifies CASSESRGNSPLHF.

CDR3 bases: TGCGCCAGCAGCCTAAGACTAGCGGGAGGGGAGACCCAGTACTTC. It specifies CASSLRLAGGETQYF. V and J are TRBV5-1 and TRBJ2-5; 14 bases align to TRBD2. The CDR3 has 15 residues. J was trimmed by 5 bases and V by 4 bases; bases with no gene match: 4. Germline loops: CDR1 SGHRS, CDR2 YFSETQ.

The V gene is TRBV11-2, the J gene TRBJ2-7; D possibly corresponds to TRBD1 (6 bases). Looked up from germline, CDR1 is SGHAT and CDR2 is FQNNGV. Deletions cut 3 bases from V and 3 bases from J, with 12 bases between. This CDR3 comprises 14 residues. This CDR3 reads CASSLADRSYEQYF. Written as DNA, the CDR3 is TGTGCCAGCAGCTTGGCGGACAGAAGCTACGAGCAGTACTTC.